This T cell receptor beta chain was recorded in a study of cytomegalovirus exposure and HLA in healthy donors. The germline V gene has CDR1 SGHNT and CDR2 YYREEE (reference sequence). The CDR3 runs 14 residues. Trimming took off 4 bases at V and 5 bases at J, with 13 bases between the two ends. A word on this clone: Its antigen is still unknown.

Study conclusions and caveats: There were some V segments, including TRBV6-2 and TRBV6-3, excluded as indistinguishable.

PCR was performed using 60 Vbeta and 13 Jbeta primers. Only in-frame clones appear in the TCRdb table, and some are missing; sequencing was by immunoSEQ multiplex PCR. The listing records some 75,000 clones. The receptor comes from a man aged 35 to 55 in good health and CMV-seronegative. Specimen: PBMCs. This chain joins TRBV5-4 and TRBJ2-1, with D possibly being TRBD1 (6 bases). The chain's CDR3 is CASSMDRIDNEQFF. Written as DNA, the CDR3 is TGTGCCAGCAGCATGGACAGAATCGACAATGAGCAGTTCTTC.